This TCR beta chain was profiled in a study of blood T cells in healthy people across ages. Study-level points and caveats: Estimated diversity, derived from one million T cells, was regarded as an underestimate. In the absence of known donor CMV status, changes in expanded clonotypes were possibly confounded.

A note on this clonotype: Its specificity is unknown.

Germline CDR1 and CDR2: SNHLY and FYNNEI. The CDR3 length is 16 residues. The junction had 6 bases not matched to a gene; V was cut back by 11 bases and J by 0 bases. PCR was performed a second time for about 6 to 11 cycles using a sample-barcoded 5' primer and a J-beta primer mix. A 12-random-nucleotide template-switch adaptor tagged each cDNA molecule. TCRdb reanalysed the 5' RACE reads using MiXCR and keeps one entry per CDR3 protein. The sample records about 1,400,000 distinct CDR3 sequences, approximately 38% being singletons. The sample consisted of blood. The chain is built from TRBV2 and TRBJ2-1, with 14 bases identical to TRBD2. This sequence originates from a woman under 30 in good health. This CDR3 is CAGTSGGLSSYNEQFF. The DNA of the CDR3 is TGTGCCGGGACTAGCGGGGGCCTCAGCTCCTACAATGAGCAGTTCTTC.